This note documents a single T cell receptor beta chain sequence. The target antigen is unknown. This sample was taken from a study of identical twins. Findings of the study overall: In beta out-of-frame sequences, the excess sharing between twins was weaker. There were fewer insertions in abundant cord blood beta clonotypes, but memory repertoires showed no such pattern. Among out-of-frame alpha sequences shared by twins, low generation probability occurred in excess.

TCRdb re-derived calls from the 5' RACE reads in MiXCR, one entry per CDR3 protein. The sample lists 1.5 million to 2 million distinct CDR3 sequences; 32% were seen once. The CDR3 covers 14 residues. CDR1 is SGHVS and CDR2 is FNYEAQ in the germline V gene. V was pared by 1 base and J by 1 base, with 8 bases between. The TCR sequence derives from a newborn girl in good health. Sequences were obtained from cord blood. The V call is TRBV7-6, the J call TRBJ2-7, with unresolved D. CDR3 nucleotides: TGTGCCAGCAGCTTAGGACCTGCATCCTACGAGCAGTACTTC. Translation: CASSLGPASYEQYF.